The sequence of this T cell receptor beta chain was determined in a study of cytomegalovirus exposure and HLA in healthy donors. The CDR3 runs to 12 residues. Germline V gene data show CDR1 as SEHNR and CDR2 as FQNEAQ (reference sequence). The V segment lost 11 bases and the J segment 1 base; nucleotides outside the gene matches: 1. Vbeta (60) and Jbeta (13) primers were used in the PCR. The method was immunoSEQ multiplex PCR; TCRdb's version includes in-frame clones alone and lacks a portion of them. The sample holds over 35,000 clones; 40% to 60% are singletons and the top ten take 12%. The chain employs TRBV7-9 and TRBJ2-3, with TRBD1 matching 9 bases. The sequence came from a human donor in good health. Material: PBMCs. The CDR3: CAWDRGTDTQYF. Here the CDR3 DNA reads TGTGCCTGGGACAGGGGCACAGATACGCAGTATTTT.